This record covers a single T cell receptor beta chain. Participant ages covered roughly 18 to 89 years across around 22 US areas. Each recovered donor of Cohort 3 presented with two negative PCRs, clearance, or symptom resolution. This record belongs to a study of blood T cell repertoires in COVID-19. Turning to the study itself: The origin of the acute and convalescent COVID-19 samples was the United States, Italy and Spain.

Germline assignment: CDR1 SEHNR and CDR2 FQNEAQ (reference sequence). The CDR3 is 15 residues long. V dropped 4 bases and J dropped 6; count of bases not matched to a gene: 11. Produced via immunoSEQ multiplex PCR; TCRdb's table is partial and in-frame only. The sample holds 250,000 to 400,000 clones; over 75% are singletons and the top ten take about 5.7%. The chain recombines TRBV7-9 with TRBJ1-2; 7 positions agree with TRBD1. The receptor comes from a woman aged 25 to 39 who had recovered from COVID-19. The sample comprised PBMCs or T cells enriched from blood (not recorded which). In nucleotides, the CDR3 is TGTGCCAGCAGCTCAGAGAGGGGGCGAGGGAATGGCTACACCTTC. Amino acid sequence: CASSSERGRGNGYTF.